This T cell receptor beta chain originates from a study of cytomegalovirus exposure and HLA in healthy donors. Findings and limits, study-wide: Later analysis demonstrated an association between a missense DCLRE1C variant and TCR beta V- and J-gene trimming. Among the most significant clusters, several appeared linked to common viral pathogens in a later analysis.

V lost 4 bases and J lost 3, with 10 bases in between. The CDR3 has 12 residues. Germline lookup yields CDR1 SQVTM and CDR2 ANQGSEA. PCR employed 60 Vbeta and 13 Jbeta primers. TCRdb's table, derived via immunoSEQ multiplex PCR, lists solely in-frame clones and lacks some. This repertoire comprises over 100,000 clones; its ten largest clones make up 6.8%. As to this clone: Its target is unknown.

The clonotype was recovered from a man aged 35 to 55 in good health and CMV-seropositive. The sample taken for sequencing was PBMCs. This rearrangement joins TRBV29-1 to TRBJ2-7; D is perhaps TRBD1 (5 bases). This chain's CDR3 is CSVGSGIYEQYF. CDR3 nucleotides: TGCAGCGTTGGTTCAGGGATCTACGAGCAGTACTTC.